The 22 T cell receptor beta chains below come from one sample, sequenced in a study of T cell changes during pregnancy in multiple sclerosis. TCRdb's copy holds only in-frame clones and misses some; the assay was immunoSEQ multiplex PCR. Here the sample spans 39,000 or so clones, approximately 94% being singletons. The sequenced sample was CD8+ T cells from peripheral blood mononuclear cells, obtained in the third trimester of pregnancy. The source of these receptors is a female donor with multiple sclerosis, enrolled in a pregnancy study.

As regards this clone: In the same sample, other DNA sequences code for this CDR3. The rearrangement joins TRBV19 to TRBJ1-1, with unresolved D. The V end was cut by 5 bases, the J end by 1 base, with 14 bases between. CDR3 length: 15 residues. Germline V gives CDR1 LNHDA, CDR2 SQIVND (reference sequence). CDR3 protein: CASSPFAGSNTEAFF. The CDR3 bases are TGTGCCAGTAGTCCCTTCGCGGGGTCGAACACTGAAGCTTTCTTT.

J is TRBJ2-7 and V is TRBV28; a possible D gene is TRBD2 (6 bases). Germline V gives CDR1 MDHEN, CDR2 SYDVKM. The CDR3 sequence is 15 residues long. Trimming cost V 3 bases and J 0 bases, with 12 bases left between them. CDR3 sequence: CASSLGGISSYEQYF. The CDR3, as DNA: TGTGCCAGCAGTTTGGGGGGTATCAGCTCCTACGAGCAGTACTTC. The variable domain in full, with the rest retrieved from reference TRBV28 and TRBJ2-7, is DVKVTQSSRYLVKRTGEKVFLECVQDMDHENMFWYRQDPGLGLRLIYFSYDVKMKEKGDIPEGYSVSREKKERFSLILESASTNQTSMYLCASSLGGISSYEQYFGPGTRLTVT.

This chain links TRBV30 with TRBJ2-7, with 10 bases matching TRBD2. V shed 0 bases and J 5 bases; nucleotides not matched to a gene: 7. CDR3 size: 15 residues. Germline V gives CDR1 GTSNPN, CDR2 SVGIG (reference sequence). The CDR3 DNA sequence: TGTGCCTGGAGTGTACTACTAGCGGGAATCGACGAGCAGTACTTC. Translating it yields CAWSVLLAGIDEQYF.

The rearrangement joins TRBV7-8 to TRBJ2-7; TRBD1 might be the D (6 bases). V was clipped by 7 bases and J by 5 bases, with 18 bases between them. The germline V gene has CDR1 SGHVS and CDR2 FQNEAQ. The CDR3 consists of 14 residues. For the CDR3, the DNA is TGTGCCAGCATGTCTTTCACAGGGTTCGACGAGCAGTACTTC. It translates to CASMSFTGFDEQYF.

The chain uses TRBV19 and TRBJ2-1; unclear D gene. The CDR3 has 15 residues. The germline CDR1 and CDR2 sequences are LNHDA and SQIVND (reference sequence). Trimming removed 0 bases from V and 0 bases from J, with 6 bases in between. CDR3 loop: CASSIEWSSYNEQFF. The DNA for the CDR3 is TGTGCCAGTAGTATAGAGTGGAGCTCCTACAATGAGCAGTTCTTC.

DNA of the CDR3: TGTGCCAGCAGCTTGGGCCTCAATGAGCAGTTCTTC. Amino acid sequence: CASSLGLNEQFF. This chain connects TRBV7-9 to TRBJ2-1; the D is unclear. The CDR3 covers 12 residues. V lost 3 bases to trimming and J lost 6 bases, with 6 bases between them. Per the germline V gene, CDR1 is SEHNR and CDR2 is FQNEAQ (reference sequence). The full variable domain, in which reference TRBV7-9 and TRBJ2-1 provide the parts outside the CDR3, is DTGVSQNPRHKITKRGQNVTFRCDPISEHNRLYWYRQTLGQGPEFLTYFQNEAQLEKSRLLSDRFSAERPKGSFSTLEIQRTEQGDSAMYLCASSLGLNEQFFGPGTRLTVL.

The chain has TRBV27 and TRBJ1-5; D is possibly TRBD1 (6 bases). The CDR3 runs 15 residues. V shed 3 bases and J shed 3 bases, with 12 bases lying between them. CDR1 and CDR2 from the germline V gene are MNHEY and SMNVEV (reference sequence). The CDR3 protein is CASSFRTDFNQPQHF. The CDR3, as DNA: TGTGCCAGCAGTTTTCGGACAGACTTCAATCAGCCCCAGCATTTT.

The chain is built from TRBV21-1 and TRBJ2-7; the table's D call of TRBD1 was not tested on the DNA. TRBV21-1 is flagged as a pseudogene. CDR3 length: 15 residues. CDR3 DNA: TGTGCCAGCAGCATGGACAGCATAAACTCCTACGAGCAGTACTTC. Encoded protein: CASSMDSINSYEQYF.

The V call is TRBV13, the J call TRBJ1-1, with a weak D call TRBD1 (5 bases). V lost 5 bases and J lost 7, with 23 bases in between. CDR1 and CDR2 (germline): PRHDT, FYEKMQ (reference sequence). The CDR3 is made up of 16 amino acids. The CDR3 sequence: CASSRGTLRPAFEAFF. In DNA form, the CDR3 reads TGTGCCAGCAGCCGCGGGACCTTAAGACCCGCCTTTGAAGCTTTCTTT. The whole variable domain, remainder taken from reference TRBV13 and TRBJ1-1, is AAGVIQSPRHLIKEKRETATLKCYPIPRHDTVYWYQQGPGQDPQFLISFYEKMQSDKGSIPDRFSAQQFSDYHSELNMSSLELGDSALYFCASSRGTLRPAFEAFFGQGTRLTVV.

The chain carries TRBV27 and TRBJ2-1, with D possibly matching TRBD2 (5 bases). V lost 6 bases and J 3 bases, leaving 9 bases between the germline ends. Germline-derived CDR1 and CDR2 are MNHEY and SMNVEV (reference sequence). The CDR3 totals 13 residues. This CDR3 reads CASREAVYNEQFF. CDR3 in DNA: TGTGCCAGCAGGGAGGCGGTCTACAATGAGCAGTTCTTC.

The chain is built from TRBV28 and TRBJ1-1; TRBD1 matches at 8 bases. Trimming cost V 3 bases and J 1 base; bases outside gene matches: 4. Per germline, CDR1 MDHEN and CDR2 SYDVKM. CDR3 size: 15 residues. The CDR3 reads CASSFLTGANTEAFF. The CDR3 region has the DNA TGTGCCAGCAGTTTCTTGACAGGGGCGAACACTGAAGCTTTCTTT.

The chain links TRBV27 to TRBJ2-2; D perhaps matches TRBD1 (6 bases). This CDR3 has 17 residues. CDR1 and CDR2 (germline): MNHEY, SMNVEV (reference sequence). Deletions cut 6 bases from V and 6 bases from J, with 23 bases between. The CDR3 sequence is CASSPLPIRGGAGELFF. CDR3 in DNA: TGTGCCAGCAGCCCCCTTCCGATCAGGGGCGGCGCCGGGGAGCTGTTTTTT.

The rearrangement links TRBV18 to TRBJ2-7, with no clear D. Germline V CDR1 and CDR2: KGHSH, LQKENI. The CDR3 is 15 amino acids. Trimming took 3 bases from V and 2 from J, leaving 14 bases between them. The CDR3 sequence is CASSPATRTTYEQYF. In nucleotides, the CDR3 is TGTGCCAGCTCACCTGCAACACGAACAACCTACGAGCAGTACTTC.

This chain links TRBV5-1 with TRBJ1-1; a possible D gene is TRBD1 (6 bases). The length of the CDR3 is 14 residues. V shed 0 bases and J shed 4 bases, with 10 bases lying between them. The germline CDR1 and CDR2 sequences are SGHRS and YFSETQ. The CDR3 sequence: CASSLEGGVTEAFF. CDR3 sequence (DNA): TGCGCCAGCAGCTTGGAAGGGGGGGTCACTGAAGCTTTCTTT.

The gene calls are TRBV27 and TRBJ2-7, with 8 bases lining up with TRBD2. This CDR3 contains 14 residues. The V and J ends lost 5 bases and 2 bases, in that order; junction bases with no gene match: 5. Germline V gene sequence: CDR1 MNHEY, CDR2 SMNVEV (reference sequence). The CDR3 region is CASSPLAGAYEQYF. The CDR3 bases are TGTGCCAGCAGTCCCCTAGCGGGTGCCTACGAGCAGTACTTC.

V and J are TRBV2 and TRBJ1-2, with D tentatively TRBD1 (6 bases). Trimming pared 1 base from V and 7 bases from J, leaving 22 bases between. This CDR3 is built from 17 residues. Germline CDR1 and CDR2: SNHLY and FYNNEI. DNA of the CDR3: TGTGCCAGCAGTGAAGTTCTCTGGGCAGGGGTTTTTGCTGGCTACACCTTC. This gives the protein CASSEVLWAGVFAGYTF.

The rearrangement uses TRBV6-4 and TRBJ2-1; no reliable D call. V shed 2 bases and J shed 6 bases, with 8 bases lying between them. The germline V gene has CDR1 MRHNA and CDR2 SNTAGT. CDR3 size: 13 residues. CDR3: CASSDAASNEQFF. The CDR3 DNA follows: TGTGCCAGCAGTGACGCGGCTAGCAATGAGCAGTTCTTC.

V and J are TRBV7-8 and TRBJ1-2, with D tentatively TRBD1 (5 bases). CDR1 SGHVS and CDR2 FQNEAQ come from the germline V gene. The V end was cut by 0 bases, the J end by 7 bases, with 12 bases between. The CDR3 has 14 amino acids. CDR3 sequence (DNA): TGTGCCAGCAGCTTAGCGGGGGGGGGTGGTGGCTACACCTTC. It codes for CASSLAGGGGGYTF.

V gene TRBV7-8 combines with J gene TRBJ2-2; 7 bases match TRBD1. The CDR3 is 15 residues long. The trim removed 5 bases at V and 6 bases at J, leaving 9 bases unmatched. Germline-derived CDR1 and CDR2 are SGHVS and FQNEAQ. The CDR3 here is CASSQQGTLSGELFF. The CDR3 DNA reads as TGTGCCAGCAGCCAACAGGGGACGTTATCCGGGGAGCTGTTTTTT.

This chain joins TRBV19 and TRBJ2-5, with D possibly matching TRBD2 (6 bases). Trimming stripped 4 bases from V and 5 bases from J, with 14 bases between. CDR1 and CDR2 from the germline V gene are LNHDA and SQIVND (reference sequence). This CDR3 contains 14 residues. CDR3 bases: TGTGCCAGTAGTACCTACTCGGGGGATGAGACCCAGTACTTC. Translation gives CASSTYSGDETQYF.

The CDR3 protein is CASSETVSGEKLFF. Written as DNA, the CDR3 is TGTGCCAGTAGTGAGACAGTTTCAGGGGAAAAACTGTTTTTT. The chain recombines TRBV19 with TRBJ1-4; D may be TRBD1 (5 bases). In germline, CDR1 is LNHDA, CDR2 SQIVND (reference sequence). Trimming shortened V by 5 bases and J by 8 bases, and 15 bases separated the two germline ends. The CDR3 totals 14 residues.

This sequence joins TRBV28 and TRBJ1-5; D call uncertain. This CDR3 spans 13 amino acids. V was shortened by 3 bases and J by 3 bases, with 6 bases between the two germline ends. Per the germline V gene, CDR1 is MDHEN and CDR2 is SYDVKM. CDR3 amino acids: CASSLALNQPQHF. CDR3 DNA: TGTGCCAGCAGTTTGGCCCTCAATCAGCCCCAGCATTTT.